The clone carrying this TCR beta chain was seen a few times. Its antigen is as yet unknown. The data were taken from a study of T cell responses to AZD1222 COVID-19 vaccine. General study results and limits: Unmutated regions of variants are reportedly targeted by nearly half of spike-specific TCRs. Breadth and depth of Spike-specific TCRs rose after two AZD1222 doses. Distributed over spike, vaccine-associated CD4 TCRs predominated at 160-218 and 743-854.

CDR1 is SQVTM and CDR2 is ANQGSEA in the germline V gene. This CDR3 region has 14 residues. Trimming at V came to 8 bases and at J to 2 bases, leaving 9 bases not matched to a gene. The table came from immunoSEQ multiplex PCR; TCRdb's copy has only in-frame clones and leaves some out. The sample records 90,000 to 140,000 clones, 88% being singletons. The TCR was taken from an adult in good health. The chain is built from TRBV29-1 and TRBJ2-1; 7 bases are shared with TRBD2. The sample in question was peripheral blood, obtained on day 0 of AZD1222 vaccination. The CDR3 DNA sequence: TGCAGCATCGGAGAGGGGACTACCTACAATGAGCAGTTCTTC. Encoded protein: CSIGEGTTYNEQFF.